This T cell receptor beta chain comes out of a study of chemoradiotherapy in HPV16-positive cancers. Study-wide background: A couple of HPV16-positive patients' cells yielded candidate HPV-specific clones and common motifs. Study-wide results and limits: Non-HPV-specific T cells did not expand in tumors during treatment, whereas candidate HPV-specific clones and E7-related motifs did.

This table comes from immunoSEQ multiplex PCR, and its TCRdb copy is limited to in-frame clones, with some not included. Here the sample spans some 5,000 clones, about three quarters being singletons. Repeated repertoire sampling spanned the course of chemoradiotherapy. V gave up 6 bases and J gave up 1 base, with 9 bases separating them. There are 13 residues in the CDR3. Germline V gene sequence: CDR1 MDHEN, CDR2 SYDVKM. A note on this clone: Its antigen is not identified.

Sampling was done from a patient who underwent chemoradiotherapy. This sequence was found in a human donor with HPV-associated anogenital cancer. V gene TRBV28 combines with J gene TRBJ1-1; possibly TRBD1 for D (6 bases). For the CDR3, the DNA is TGTGCCAGCAGACCGGGACAGAACACTGAAGCTTTCTTT. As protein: CASRPGQNTEAFF.